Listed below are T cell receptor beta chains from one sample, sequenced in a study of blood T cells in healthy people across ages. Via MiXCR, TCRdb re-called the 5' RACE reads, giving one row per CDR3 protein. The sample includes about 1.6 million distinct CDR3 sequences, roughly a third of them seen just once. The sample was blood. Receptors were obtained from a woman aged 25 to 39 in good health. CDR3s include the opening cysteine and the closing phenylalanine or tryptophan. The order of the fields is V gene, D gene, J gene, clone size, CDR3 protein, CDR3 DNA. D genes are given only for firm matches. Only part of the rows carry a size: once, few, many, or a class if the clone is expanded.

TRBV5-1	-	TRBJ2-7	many	CASSLSGNYEQYF	TGTGCCAGCAGCTTATCCGGGAACTACGAGCAGTACTTC
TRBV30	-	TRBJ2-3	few	CAWSGQGVGTDTQYF	TGTGCCTGGAGTGGCCAAGGGGTGGGCACAGATACGCAGTATTTT
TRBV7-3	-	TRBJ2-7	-	CASSLTRQGEQYF	TGTGCCAGCAGCTTAACGAGACAAGGCGAGCAGTACTTC
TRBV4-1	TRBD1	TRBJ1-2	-	CASSQGPGGDGYTF	TGCGCCAGCAGCCAAGGGCCAGGGGGCGATGGCTACACCTTC
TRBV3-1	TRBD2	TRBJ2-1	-	CASSQGTSGGAQQFF	TGTGCCAGCAGCCAAGGGACTAGCGGGGGGGCCCAGCAGTTCTTC
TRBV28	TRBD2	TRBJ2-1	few	CASSRTSGRIYNEQFF	TGTGCCAGCAGCCGGACTAGCGGCCGCATCTACAATGAGCAGTTCTTC
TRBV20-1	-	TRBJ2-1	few	CSAPPSGPYNEQFF	TGCAGTGCTCCCCCCAGCGGGCCTTACAATGAGCAGTTCTTC
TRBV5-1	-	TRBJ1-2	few	CASSLDRAGEKGYTF	TGCGCCAGCAGCTTGGACAGGGCGGGTGAGAAAGGCTACACCTTC
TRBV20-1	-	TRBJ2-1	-	CSARGMGGAYNEQFF	TGCAGTGCTAGGGGGATGGGAGGCGCCTACAATGAGCAGTTCTTC
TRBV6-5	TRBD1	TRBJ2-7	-	CASRLGQFHEQYF	TGTGCCAGCAGGCTGGGACAGTTCCACGAGCAGTACTTC
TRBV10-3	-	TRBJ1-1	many	CAISGNRDVNTEAFF	TGTGCCATCAGTGGAAACAGGGATGTGAACACTGAAGCTTTCTTT
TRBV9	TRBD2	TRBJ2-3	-	CASSPALTSGVDTQYF	TGTGCCAGCAGCCCCGCCCTGACTAGCGGGGTGGATACGCAGTATTTT
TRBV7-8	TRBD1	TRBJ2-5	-	CASSFRDRALQETQYF	TGTGCCAGCAGCTTCCGGGACAGGGCCCTTCAAGAGACCCAGTACTTC
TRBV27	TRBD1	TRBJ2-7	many	CASSLTGSEQYF	TGTGCCAGCAGTCTGACAGGGTCCGAGCAGTACTTC
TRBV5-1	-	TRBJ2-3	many	CASSLAVGEGDTQYF	TGCGCCAGCAGCTTGGCGGTGGGAGAGGGAGATACGCAGTATTTT
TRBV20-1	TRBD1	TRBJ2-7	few	CSASRTGSVEQYF	TGCAGTGCTTCCCGGACAGGTTCCGTTGAGCAGTACTTC
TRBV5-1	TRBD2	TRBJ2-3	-	CASSLVSSGVTDTQYF	TGCGCCAGCAGCTTGGTGTCTAGCGGGGTCACAGATACGCAGTATTTT
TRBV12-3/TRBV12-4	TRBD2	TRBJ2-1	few	CASSFVAGERVYNEQFF	TGTGCCAGCAGTTTTGTAGCGGGGGAGCGAGTATACAATGAGCAGTTCTTC
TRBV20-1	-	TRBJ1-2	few	CSAPARGRINYGYTF	TGCAGTGCCCCGGCCAGGGGTCGAATTAACTATGGCTACACCTTC
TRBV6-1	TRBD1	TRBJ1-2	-	CASSAGQENPNYGCTF	TGTGCCAGCAGTGCGGGACAGGAAAATCCTAACTATGGCTGCACCTTC
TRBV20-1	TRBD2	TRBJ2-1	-	CSASSGRSDNEQFF	TGCAGTGCTAGTAGCGGGAGGAGTGACAATGAGCAGTTCTTC
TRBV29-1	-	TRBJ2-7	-	CSVEDVGRGYEQYF	TGCAGCGTTGAAGATGTGGGGCGGGGCTACGAGCAGTACTTC
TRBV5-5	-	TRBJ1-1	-	CASNSLQGIPPTEAFF	TGTGCCAGCAACTCCCTTCAGGGGATTCCCCCCACTGAAGCTTTCTTT
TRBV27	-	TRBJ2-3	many	CASGYTDTQYF	TGTGCCAGCGGATACACAGATACGCAGTATTTT
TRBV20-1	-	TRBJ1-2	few	CSARAVGFRDGYTF	TGCAGTGCTAGAGCGGTGGGGTTTAGGGATGGCTACACCTTC
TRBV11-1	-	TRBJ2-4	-	CASSLDGTGNIQYF	TGTGCCAGCAGCTTAGACGGGACTGGAAACATTCAGTACTTC
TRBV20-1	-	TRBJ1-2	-	CSARDHRVIILDYGFTF	TGCAGTGCTAGAGATCACAGGGTTATTATCCTGGACTATGGCTTCACCTTC
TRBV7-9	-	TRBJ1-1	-	CASSLRVQAEAFF	TGTGCCAGCAGCTTACGGGTCCAGGCTGAAGCTTTCTTT
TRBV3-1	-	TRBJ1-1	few	CASSQDPGRSEAFF	TGTGCCAGCAGCCAAGACCCGGGAAGGTCTGAAGCTTTCTTT
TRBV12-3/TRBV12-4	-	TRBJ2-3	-	CASSLGEWRGVRADTQYF	TGTGCCAGCAGTTTGGGGGAATGGCGGGGAGTGAGGGCAGATACGCAGTATTTT
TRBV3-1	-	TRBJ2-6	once	CASSKVGPSGANVLTF	TGTGCCAGCAGCAAAGTAGGGCCCTCTGGGGCCAACGTCCTGACTTTC
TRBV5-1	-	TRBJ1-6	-	CASSLTGRNSPLHF	TGCGCCAGCAGCTTGACAGGGAGGAATTCACCCCTCCACTTT
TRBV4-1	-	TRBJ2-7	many	CASSQLNRGRREQYF	TGCGCCAGCAGCCAACTTAATCGGGGGCGTCGCGAGCAGTACTTC
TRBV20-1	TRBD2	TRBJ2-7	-	CSARFSSGSYEQYF	TGCAGTGCTAGATTCTCTAGCGGGAGCTACGAGCAGTACTTC
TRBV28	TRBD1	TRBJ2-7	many	CASSLGQGALYEQYF	TGTGCCAGCAGCTTGGGACAGGGGGCCCTCTACGAGCAGTACTTC
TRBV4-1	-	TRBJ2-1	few	CASSRPGHRVYNEQFF	TGCGCCAGCAGCCGACCGGGACACCGAGTCTACAATGAGCAGTTCTTC
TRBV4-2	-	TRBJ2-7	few	CASSLLIDSYEQYF	TGTGCCAGCAGCCTACTCATAGACAGTTACGAGCAGTACTTC
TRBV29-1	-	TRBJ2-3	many	CSVADGADTQYF	TGCAGCGTCGCCGACGGTGCGGATACGCAGTATTTT
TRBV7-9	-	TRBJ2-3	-	CASSYPRAGRSPDTQYF	TGTGCCAGCAGCTACCCCCGGGCAGGGAGGAGTCCAGATACGCAGTATTTT
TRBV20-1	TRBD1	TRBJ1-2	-	CSANLGPGGTDYGYTF	TGCAGTGCTAACCTCGGCCCAGGAGGGACAGACTATGGCTACACCTTC
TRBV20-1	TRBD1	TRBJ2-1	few	CSAPPRQGDYNEQFF	TGCAGTGCTCCGCCCCGACAGGGGGATTACAATGAGCAGTTCTTC
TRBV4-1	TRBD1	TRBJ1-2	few	CASSPSTGTIAQGYTF	TGCGCCAGCAGCCCCTCGACAGGGACAATCGCACAGGGCTACACCTTC
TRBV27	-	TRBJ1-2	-	CASSFSDGYGYTF	TGTGCCAGCAGTTTTTCGGACGGATATGGCTACACCTTC
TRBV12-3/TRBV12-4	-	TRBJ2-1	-	CASSSAKGQGNNEQFF	TGTGCCAGCAGTTCAGCCAAGGGACAAGGGAACAATGAGCAGTTCTTC
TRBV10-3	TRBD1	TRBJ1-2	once	CAARQGADNYGYTF	TGTGCCGCGCGACAGGGGGCTGACAACTACGGCTACACCTTC
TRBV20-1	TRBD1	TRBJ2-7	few	CSALRGDRAYEQYF	TGCAGTGCGCTTAGGGGGGACAGGGCCTACGAGCAGTACTTC
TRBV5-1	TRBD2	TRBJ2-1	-	CASSILGLAGSNEQFF	TGCGCCAGCAGCATTCTCGGACTAGCGGGGAGCAATGAGCAGTTCTTC
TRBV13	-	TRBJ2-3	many	CASSPTSTGYTDTQYF	TGTGCCAGCAGCCCGACTAGTACTGGATACACAGATACGCAGTATTTT
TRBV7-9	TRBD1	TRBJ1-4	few	CASSLYRGQDEKLFF	TGTGCCAGCAGCTTGTATAGGGGGCAGGATGAAAAACTGTTTTTT